This is a list of T cell receptor beta chains from one sample in a study of CD8 T cells in ankylosing spondylitis. One entry per CDR3 protein results from TCRdb running MiXCR on the 5' RACE reads. The profile covers a few hundred thousand distinct CDR3 sequences, with roughly 18% appearing a single time and about a third taken by the ten largest. Sequences were obtained from blood, either unsorted or a sorted T cell fraction (not recorded which). The receptors here all came from a male donor with ankylosing spondylitis or in good health (not recorded which). Both conserved end residues are part of each CDR3. The order of the fields is J gene, V gene, clone size, D gene, CDR3 DNA, CDR3 protein. D genes are given only for firm matches. Rows give clone size only sometimes, using once, few, many, or a class for an expanded clone.

TRBJ1-5	TRBV12-3/TRBV12-4	.	.	TGTGCCAGCAGCTCAGGAGTAGGCAATCAGCCCCAGCATTTT	CASSSGVGNQPQHF
TRBJ2-5	TRBV12-3/TRBV12-4	few	.	TGTGCCAGCAGTAGCCCCTGGGAGACCCAGTACTTC	CASSSPWETQYF
TRBJ2-7	TRBV4-3	.	.	TGCGCCAGCAGCCAAGATCTGGCCTTACAGACTTACGAGCAGTACTTC	CASSQDLALQTYEQYF
TRBJ1-5	TRBV27	.	.	TGTGCCAGCAGTTTATCGGGTAACAATCAGCCCCAGCATTTT	CASSLSGNNQPQHF
TRBJ2-2	TRBV27	few	TRBD2	TGTGCCAGCAGCCCGTCCCTAGCGGAGATCACCGGGGAGCTGTTTTTT	CASSPSLAEITGELFF
TRBJ2-7	TRBV11-1	.	TRBD1	TGTGCCAGCAGCTTAAGGACAGGGGCCGTCTACGAGCAGTACTTC	CASSLRTGAVYEQYF
TRBJ1-5	TRBV20-1	few	TRBD1	TGCAGTGCTAGTCGACAGGGGGCGCTCGGCAATCAGCCCCAGCATTTT	CSASRQGALGNQPQHF
TRBJ2-1	TRBV12-3/TRBV12-4	many	TRBD2	TGTGCCAGCAATGATGGGACTAGCCCTCGCGATGAGCAGTTCTTC	CASNDGTSPRDEQFF
TRBJ1-3	TRBV13	.	TRBD1	TGTGCCAGCAGCACCGACAGGGCTGGAAACACCATATATTTT	CASSTDRAGNTIYF
TRBJ2-1	TRBV28	few	.	TGTGCCAGCAGTTTGGAGGGGATATACAATGAGCAGTTCTTC	CASSLEGIYNEQFF
TRBJ2-1	TRBV27	few	TRBD2	TGTGCCAGCAGTCCAGGACTAGCGGGAGTTGCGGATGAGCAGTTCTTC	CASSPGLAGVADEQFF
TRBJ2-7	TRBV3-1	many	TRBD1	TGTGCCAGCAGTCGGGACAGATTAACCTACGAGCAGTACTTC	CASSRDRLTYEQYF
TRBJ2-5	TRBV20-1	.	.	TGCAGTGCTTGTCGACTAGACAGTCAGGAGACCCAGTACTTC	CSACRLDSQETQYF
TRBJ1-1	TRBV12-3/TRBV12-4	many	TRBD1	TGTGCCACCGACAGGGGTAACGCTGAAGCTTTCTTT	CATDRGNAEAFF
TRBJ2-7	TRBV4-1	once	TRBD2	TGCGCCAGCAGCCACGGACTAGCGGGAGCCGTCTCCTACGAGCAGTACTTC	CASSHGLAGAVSYEQYF
TRBJ2-6	TRBV11-2	once	TRBD2	TGTGCCAGCAGCTTAGAGTTCCTAGCGGGAGAGGGGCTTCGGAATGGGGCCAACGTCCTGACTTTC	CASSLEFLAGEGLRNGANVLTF
TRBJ2-1	TRBV29-1	.	TRBD2	TGCAGCGTTGAATTCCCCTCGCCTGGCGGGAGGATCGATGAGCAGTTCTTC	CSVEFPSPGGRIDEQFF
TRBJ2-1	TRBV9	.	.	TGTGCCAGCAGCGTCCCTCCTGGGGGGGGCCATGAGCAGTTCTTC	CASSVPPGGGHEQFF
TRBJ2-1	TRBV5-4	.	.	TGTGCCAGCAGCTCTGGGCTGGATGAGCAGTTCTTC	CASSSGLDEQFF
TRBJ2-7	TRBV10-3	.	.	TGTGCCATCAGTGCTGCGGGACTCTCCTACGAGCAGTACTTC	CAISAAGLSYEQYF
TRBJ2-1	TRBV4-2	.	TRBD2	TGTGCCAGCAGCCCGATCGGACTAGCGGGAGTCGAGGAGCAGTTCTTC	CASSPIGLAGVEEQFF
TRBJ1-2	TRBV29-1	many	.	TGCAGCGTTCCGGGGGTTGCGGGTGGCTACACCTTC	CSVPGVAGGYTF
TRBJ2-1	TRBV6-1	many	TRBD1	TGTGCCAGCAGTCATGGACAGGGTGGACAAACCTTCTACAATGAGCAGTTCTTC	CASSHGQGGQTFYNEQFF
TRBJ2-1	TRBV12-3/TRBV12-4	.	TRBD1	TGTGCCAGCTCCCCCGGGACAGTGATCTACAATGAGCAGTTCTTC	CASSPGTVIYNEQFF
TRBJ2-1	TRBV6-5	few	.	TGTGCCAGCAGTTATACCCATACAGAGTCCTACAATGAGCAGTTCTTC	CASSYTHTESYNEQFF
TRBJ2-5	TRBV29-1	.	.	TGCAGCGTTGACAGGACCCAAGAGACCCAGTACTTC	CSVDRTQETQYF
TRBJ2-2	TRBV4-3	many	.	TGCGCCAGCAGCCATGGCACTAGCCACACCGGGGAGCTGTTTTTT	CASSHGTSHTGELFF
TRBJ2-1	TRBV4-3	few	.	TGCGCCAGCAGCCAAGTCACGTGGAGGGCAGCCTACAATGAGCAGTTCTTC	CASSQVTWRAAYNEQFF
TRBJ2-3	TRBV12-3/TRBV12-4	.	.	TGTGCCAGCAGCAAGGACTATTTCCCAGATACGCAGTATTTT	CASSKDYFPDTQYF
TRBJ1-5	TRBV7-9	few	TRBD1	TGTGCCAGCAGCTTAATCGGGACAGAAGATAGCAATCAGCCCCAGCATTTT	CASSLIGTEDSNQPQHF
TRBJ2-7	TRBV20-1	few	.	TGCAGTGCTACGAACCGCGGGAACGAACAGGTAATCTACGAGCAGTACTTC	CSATNRGNEQVIYEQYF
TRBJ2-4	TRBV7-6	many	.	TGTGCCAGCAGCGGCGAACATGGGGGCAAAAACATTCAGTACTTC	CASSGEHGGKNIQYF
TRBJ2-7	TRBV14	many	TRBD2	TGTGCCAGCAGCCAACTAGCGGGAGCTGTCTACGAGCAGTACTTC	CASSQLAGAVYEQYF
TRBJ2-1	TRBV20-1	.	TRBD1	TGCAGTGCTAGAGACGACAGGGGGTTTAATGAGCAGTTCTTC	CSARDDRGFNEQFF
TRBJ2-1	TRBV27	few	TRBD2	TGTGCCAGCAGTACGGGACTAGCGGGAGGCAATGAGCAGTTCTTC	CASSTGLAGGNEQFF
TRBJ1-2	TRBV29-1	.	.	TGCAGCGTTGAAGCCCAGGCCCCCTATGGCTACACCTTC	CSVEAQAPYGYTF
TRBJ2-7	TRBV4-1	.	.	TGCGCCAGCAGCCAGGCCTTGGGACTCCCCTTACACTACGAGCAGTACTTC	CASSQALGLPLHYEQYF
TRBJ2-1	TRBV10-3	.	TRBD1	TGTGCCATCAGTGGCCAGACAGGGGTACTGTGCGATGAGCAGTTCTTC	CAISGQTGVLCDEQFF
TRBJ2-7	TRBV7-3	few	TRBD2	TGTGCCAGCAGCTTAGAGACTAGCGGGAAGCAGTACTTC	CASSLETSGKQYF
TRBJ2-1	TRBV29-1	.	.	TGCAGCGTTGTATTTGCGATGAGCTCCTACAATGAGCAGTTCTTC	CSVVFAMSSYNEQFF
TRBJ2-3	TRBV5-1	few	TRBD1	TGCGCCAGCTGGACAGGGCCCGCAGATACGCAGTATTTT	CASWTGPADTQYF
TRBJ2-1	TRBV27	.	TRBD2	TGTGCCAGCAGTCCTTTTACTGTAGCGGGAGGGTACTACAATGAGCAGTTCTTC	CASSPFTVAGGYYNEQFF
TRBJ2-7	TRBV5-1	many	.	TGCGCCAGCAGCTTGCCTAGCCGTCCCTACGAGCAGTACTTC	CASSLPSRPYEQYF
TRBJ1-5	TRBV12-3/TRBV12-4	many	.	TGTGCCAGCAGTCCCGACGGGGTTCGGAATCAGCCCCAGCATTTT	CASSPDGVRNQPQHF
TRBJ2-7	TRBV13	few	.	TGTGCCAGCAGCTTAGGCCTGTTGCAGGGGCTCTCATACGAGCAGTACTTC	CASSLGLLQGLSYEQYF
TRBJ2-1	TRBV29-1	few	TRBD2	TGCAGCGTTGTGCCAGCGGGACCGAGCTCCTACAATGAGCAGTTCTTC	CSVVPAGPSSYNEQFF
TRBJ2-1	TRBV11-1	few	TRBD2	TGTGCCAGCAGCCTAGAGGGACTAGGTTACAATGAGCAGTTCTTC	CASSLEGLGYNEQFF
TRBJ2-1	TRBV7-9	.	.	TGTGCCAGCAGCCAGGATTTGGGGGAGCAGTTCTTC	CASSQDLGEQFF
TRBJ2-7	TRBV5-1	few	TRBD1	TGCGCCAGCAGCTTGTATCCAAGGGGGCGTTTGGACTACGAGCAGTACTTC	CASSLYPRGRLDYEQYF
TRBJ2-1	TRBV20-1	.	.	TGCAGTGCTAGAGACAGCTACAATGAGCAGTTCTTC	CSARDSYNEQFF
TRBJ2-7	TRBV20-1	few	TRBD2	TGCAGTGCCCGGACGACTAGCGGGAGTGGGTACGAGCAGTACTTC	CSARTTSGSGYEQYF
TRBJ2-7	TRBV4-3	.	TRBD1	TGCGCCAGCAGCCAAGATCAAGGGACAGGCTACGAGCAGTACTTC	CASSQDQGTGYEQYF
TRBJ1-4	TRBV7-9	.	.	TGTGCCAGCACCCCGGACCAAGAGGAGGAAAAACTGTTTTTT	CASTPDQEEEKLFF
TRBJ1-6	TRBV5-5	many	.	TGTGCCAGCAGCCCAAATGGAAATTCACCCCTCCACTTT	CASSPNGNSPLHF
TRBJ2-7	TRBV29-1	many	TRBD2	TGCAGCGTCGGGGGTAGCGGGAGGATCTACGAGCAGTACTTC	CSVGGSGRIYEQYF